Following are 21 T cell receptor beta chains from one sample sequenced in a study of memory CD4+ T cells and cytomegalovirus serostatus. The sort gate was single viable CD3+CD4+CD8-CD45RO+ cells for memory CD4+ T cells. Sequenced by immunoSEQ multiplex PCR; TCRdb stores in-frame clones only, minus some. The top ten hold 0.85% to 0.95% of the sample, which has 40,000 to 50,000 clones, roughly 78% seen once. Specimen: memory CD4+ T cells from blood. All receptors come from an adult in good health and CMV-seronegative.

The CDR3: CATQGENYEQYF. As DNA, the CDR3 is TGTGCCACCCAAGGGGAGAACTACGAGCAGTACTTC. The rearrangement links TRBV6-5 to TRBJ2-7, with D perhaps being TRBD1 or TRBD2 (5 bases each). V dropped 10 bases and J dropped 3 bases, with 13 bases sitting between them. CDR1 and CDR2 (germline): MNHEY, SVGAGI. This CDR3 is 12 amino acids long.

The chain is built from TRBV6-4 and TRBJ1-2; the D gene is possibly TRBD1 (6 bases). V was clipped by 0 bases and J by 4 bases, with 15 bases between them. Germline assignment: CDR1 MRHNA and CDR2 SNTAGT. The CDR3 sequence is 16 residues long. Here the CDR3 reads CASSDSGQPSIYGYTF. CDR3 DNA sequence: TGTGCCAGCAGTGACTCCGGACAGCCGTCTATCTATGGCTACACCTTC.

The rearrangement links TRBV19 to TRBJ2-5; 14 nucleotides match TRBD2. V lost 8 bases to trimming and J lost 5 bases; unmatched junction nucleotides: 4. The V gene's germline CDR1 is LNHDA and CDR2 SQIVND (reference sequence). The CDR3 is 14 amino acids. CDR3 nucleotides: TGTGCCAGTGCGACTAGCGGGGGGGAGGAGACCCAGTACTTC. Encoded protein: CASATSGGEETQYF.

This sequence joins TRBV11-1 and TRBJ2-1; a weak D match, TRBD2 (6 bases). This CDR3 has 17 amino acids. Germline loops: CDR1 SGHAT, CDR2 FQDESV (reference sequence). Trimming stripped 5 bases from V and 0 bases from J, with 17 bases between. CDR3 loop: CASSPRGGRSSYNEQFF. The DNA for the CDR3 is TGTGCCAGCAGCCCACGGGGAGGCCGGAGCTCCTACAATGAGCAGTTCTTC.

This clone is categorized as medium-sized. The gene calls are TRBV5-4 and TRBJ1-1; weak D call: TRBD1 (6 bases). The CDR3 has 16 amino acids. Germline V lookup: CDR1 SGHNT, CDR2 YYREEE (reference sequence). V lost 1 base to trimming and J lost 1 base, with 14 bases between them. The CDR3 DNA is TGTGCCAGCAGCTTGATACCGGACAGAACGAACACTGAAGCTTTCTTT. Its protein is CASSLIPDRTNTEAFF. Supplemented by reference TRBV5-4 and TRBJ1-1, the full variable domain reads ETGVTQSPTHLIKTRGQQVTLRCSSQSGHNTVSWYQQALGQGPQFIFQYYREEENGRGNFPPRFSGLQFPNYSSELNVNALELDDSALYLCASSLIPDRTNTEAFFGQGTRLTVV.

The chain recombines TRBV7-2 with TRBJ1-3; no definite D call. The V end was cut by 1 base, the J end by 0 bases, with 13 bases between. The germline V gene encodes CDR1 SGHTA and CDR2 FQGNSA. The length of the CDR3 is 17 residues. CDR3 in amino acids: CASSLGWGGGSGNTIYF. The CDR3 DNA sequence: TGTGCCAGCAGCTTAGGGTGGGGAGGAGGCTCTGGAAACACCATATATTTT.

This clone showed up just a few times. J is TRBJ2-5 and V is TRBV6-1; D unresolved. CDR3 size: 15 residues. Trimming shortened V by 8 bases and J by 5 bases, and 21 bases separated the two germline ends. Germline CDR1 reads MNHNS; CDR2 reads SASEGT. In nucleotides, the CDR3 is TGTGCCAGCTCGCATAACGCCCTTTTGGAGGAGACCCAGTACTTC. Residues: CASSHNALLEETQYF.

CDR3 protein: CASSLFGGNQPQHF. As DNA, the CDR3 is TGTGCCAGCAGCTTATTCGGGGGCAATCAGCCCCAGCATTTT. This chain links TRBV11-2 with TRBJ1-5; D gene uncertain. Germline lookup yields CDR1 SGHAT and CDR2 FQNNGV. V dropped 2 bases and J dropped 2 bases, with 7 bases sitting between them. The CDR3 has 14 residues.

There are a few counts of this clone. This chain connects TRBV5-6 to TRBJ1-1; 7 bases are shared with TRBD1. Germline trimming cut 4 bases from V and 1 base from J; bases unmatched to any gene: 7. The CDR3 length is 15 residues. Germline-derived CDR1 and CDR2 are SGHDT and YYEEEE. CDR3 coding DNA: TGTGCCAGCAGCCTCCTCGGGACAGCGAACACTGAAGCTTTCTTT. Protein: CASSLLGTANTEAFF.

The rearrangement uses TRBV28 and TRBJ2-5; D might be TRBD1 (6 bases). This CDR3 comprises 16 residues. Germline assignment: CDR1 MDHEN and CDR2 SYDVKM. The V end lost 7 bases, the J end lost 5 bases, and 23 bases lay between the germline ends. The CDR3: CASIQIGTTGRETQYF. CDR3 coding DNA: TGTGCCAGCATTCAGATAGGGACAACCGGTAGGGAGACCCAGTACTTC.

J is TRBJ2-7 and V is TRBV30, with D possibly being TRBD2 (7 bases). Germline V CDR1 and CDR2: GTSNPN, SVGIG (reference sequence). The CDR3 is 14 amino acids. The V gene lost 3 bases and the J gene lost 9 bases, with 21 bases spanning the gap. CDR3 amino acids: CAWSPGGISTGQYF. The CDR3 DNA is TGTGCCTGGAGCCCGGGGGGCATATCTACGGGGCAGTACTTC.

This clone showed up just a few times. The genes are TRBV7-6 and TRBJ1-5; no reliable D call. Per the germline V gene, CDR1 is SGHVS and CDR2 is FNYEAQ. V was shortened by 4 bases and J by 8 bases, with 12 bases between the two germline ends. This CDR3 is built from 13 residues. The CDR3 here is CASSSHISEPQHF. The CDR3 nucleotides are TGTGCCAGCAGCTCACACATATCGGAGCCCCAGCATTTT.

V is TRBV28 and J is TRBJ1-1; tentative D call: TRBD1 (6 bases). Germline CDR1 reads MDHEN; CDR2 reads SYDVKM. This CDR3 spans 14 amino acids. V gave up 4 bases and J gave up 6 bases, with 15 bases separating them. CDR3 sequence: CASSSPPRGAEAFF. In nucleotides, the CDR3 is TGTGCCAGCAGTTCTCCCCCTAGGGGGGCTGAAGCTTTCTTT.

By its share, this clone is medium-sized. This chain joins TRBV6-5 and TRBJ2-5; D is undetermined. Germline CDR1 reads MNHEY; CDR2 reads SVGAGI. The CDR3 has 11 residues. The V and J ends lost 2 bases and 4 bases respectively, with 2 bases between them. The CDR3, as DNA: TGTGCCAGCAGTTACATAGAGACCCAGTACTTC. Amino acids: CASSYIETQYF.

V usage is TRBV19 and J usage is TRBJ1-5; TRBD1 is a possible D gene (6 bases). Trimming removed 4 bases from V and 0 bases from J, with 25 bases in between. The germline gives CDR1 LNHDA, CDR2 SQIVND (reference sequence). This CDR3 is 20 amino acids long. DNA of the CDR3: TGTGCCAGTAGTACCATCACCGGGACACTAAACACCTATAGCAATCAGCCCCAGCATTTT. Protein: CASSTITGTLNTYSNQPQHF.

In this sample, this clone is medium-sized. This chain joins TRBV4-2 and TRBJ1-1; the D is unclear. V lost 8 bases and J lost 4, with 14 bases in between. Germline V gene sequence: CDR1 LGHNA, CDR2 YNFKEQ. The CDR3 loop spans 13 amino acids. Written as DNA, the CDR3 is TGTGCCAGCGGTGGCGGCCGGACCACTGAAGCTTTCTTT. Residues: CASGGGRTTEAFF.

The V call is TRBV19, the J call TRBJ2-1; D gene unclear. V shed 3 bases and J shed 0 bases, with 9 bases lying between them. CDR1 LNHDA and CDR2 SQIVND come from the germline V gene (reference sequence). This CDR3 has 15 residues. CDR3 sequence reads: CASSMETFSYNEQFF. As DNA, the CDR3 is TGTGCCAGTAGTATGGAGACTTTCTCCTACAATGAGCAGTTCTTC.

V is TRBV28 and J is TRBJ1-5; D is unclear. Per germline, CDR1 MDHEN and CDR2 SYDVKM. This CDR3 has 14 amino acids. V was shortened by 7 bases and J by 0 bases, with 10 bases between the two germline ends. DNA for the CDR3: TGTGCCAGCACTGGCGCCTATAGCAATCAGCCCCAGCATTTT. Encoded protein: CASTGAYSNQPQHF.

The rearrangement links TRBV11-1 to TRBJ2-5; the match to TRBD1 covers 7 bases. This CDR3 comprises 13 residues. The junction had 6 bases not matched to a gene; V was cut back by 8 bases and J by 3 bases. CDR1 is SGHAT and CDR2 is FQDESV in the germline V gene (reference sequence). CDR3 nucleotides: TGTGCCAGCGGGACAGTAATTGAAGAGACCCAGTACTTC. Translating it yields CASGTVIEETQYF.

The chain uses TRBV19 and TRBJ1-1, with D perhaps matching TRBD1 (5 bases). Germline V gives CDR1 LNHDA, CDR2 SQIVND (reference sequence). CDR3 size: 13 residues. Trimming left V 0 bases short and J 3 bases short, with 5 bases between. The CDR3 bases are TGTGCCAGTAGTATAGACAGGGACACTGAAGCTTTCTTT. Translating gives CASSIDRDTEAFF.

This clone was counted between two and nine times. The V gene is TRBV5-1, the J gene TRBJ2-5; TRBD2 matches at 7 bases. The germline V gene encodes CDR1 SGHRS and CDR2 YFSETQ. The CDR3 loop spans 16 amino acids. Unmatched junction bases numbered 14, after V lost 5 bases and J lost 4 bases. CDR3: CASRTGVGGVAETQYF. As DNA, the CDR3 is TGCGCCAGCAGAACCGGGGTGGGGGGGGTTGCAGAGACCCAGTACTTC.